The entry below describes one TCR beta chain. As yet, its antigen is unknown. The donors were members of the 120-subject validation cohort (separate from the roughly 700-subject first cohort). The data were produced by immunoSEQ multiplex PCR, yet TCRdb's version contains in-frame clones alone and is incomplete. The sample has about 330,000 clones; 80% to 90% are singletons. V shed 4 bases, J shed 6 bases, and the junction held 10 bases outside the gene matches. The germline V gene has CDR1 SGHTA and CDR2 FQGTGA. This CDR3 is built from 16 residues. This record belongs to a study of cytomegalovirus exposure and HLA in healthy donors. Study-wide results and limits: Using the classifier, cytomegalovirus status was reportedly diagnosed with high specificity and sensitivity. The study recorded some 160 TCR beta chains that were cytomegalovirus-associated.

What was sequenced was PBMCs. The clonotype originates from a woman between 18 and 29 years old in good health and CMV-seronegative. The rearrangement joins TRBV7-3 to TRBJ2-1; 9 positions agree with TRBD2. The CDR3 reads CASSYYYSGSFNEQFF. In DNA form, the CDR3 reads TGTGCCAGCAGCTACTATTATAGCGGGAGTTTCAATGAGCAGTTCTTC.